This passage covers 15 T cell receptor beta chains from one sample sequenced in a study of blood T cell repertoires in COVID-19 (dated by TCRdb to 2020 to 2021). Library generation was performed with the immunoSEQ multiplex PCR assay. This immuneACCESS table, as held by TCRdb, lists in-frame sequences with V and J called but not all clones. Of the missing ones, under half trace to an unresolved V gene in checked studies; the others have no known cause. The sample contains approximately 59,000 clones, 80% to 85% of them found a single time. 15% to 17% of the sample lies in the top ten. The specimen was peripheral blood. Every receptor here comes from an elderly man with acute or convalescent COVID-19.

This chain joins TRBV9 and TRBJ2-3; D is ambiguous. The V and J ends lost 2 bases and 3 bases respectively, with 10 bases between them. This CDR3 contains 14 residues. The germline gives CDR1 SGDLS, CDR2 YYNGEE. CDR3 sequence: CASSVTSATDTQYF. In DNA, the CDR3 is TGTGCCAGCAGCGTGACCAGCGCTACAGATACGCAGTATTTT. Looking up the rest from reference TRBV9 and TRBJ2-3 gives the full variable domain: DSGVTQTPKHLITATGQRVTLRCSPRSGDLSVYWYQQSLDQGLQFLIQYYNGEERAKGNILERFSAQQFPDLHSELNLSSLELGDSALYFCASSVTSATDTQYFGPGTRLTVL.

CDR3 region: CASSPGQGAHNEQFF. CDR3 in DNA: TGCGCCAGCAGCCCGGGACAGGGGGCCCACAATGAGCAGTTCTTC. The chain combines TRBV5-1 with TRBJ2-1; 12 bases are shared with TRBD1. The CDR3 is 15 residues long. CDR1 and CDR2 (germline): SGHRS, YFSETQ. V lost 4 bases and J lost 5; bases outside the gene matches: 4.

V and J are TRBV4-1 and TRBJ1-2; 8 bases are a match to TRBD1. This CDR3 has 17 amino acids. V dropped 4 bases and J dropped 3; count of bases not matched to a gene: 13. Germline assignment: CDR1 MGHRA and CDR2 YSYEKL. The CDR3: CASSPLFVTGGHYGYTF. The CDR3 nucleotides read TGCGCCAGCAGCCCCTTATTTGTAACAGGGGGTCACTATGGCTACACCTTC.

The V and J genes are TRBV2 and TRBJ2-7; 9 bases map to TRBD1. Trimming at V came to 3 bases and at J to 1 base, leaving 4 bases not matched to a gene. This CDR3 contains 15 residues. Germline V gene data show CDR1 as SNHLY and CDR2 as FYNNEI. The DNA of the CDR3 is TGTGCCAGCAGTGACCCCGGGACAGGGTCCTACGAGCAGTACTTC. This gives the protein CASSDPGTGSYEQYF.

The chain has TRBV4-2 and TRBJ2-3, with TRBD2 as a possible D gene (6 bases). The CDR3 loop spans 17 amino acids. Trimming pared 0 bases from V and 0 bases from J, leaving 13 bases between. Looked up from germline, CDR1 is LGHNA and CDR2 is YNFKEQ. In DNA, the CDR3 is TGTGCCAGCAGCCAAGATCCCTGGGGGGTCAGCACAGATACGCAGTATTTT. It translates to CASSQDPWGVSTDTQYF.

The chain carries TRBV24-1 and TRBJ2-3, with 8 bases matching TRBD2. Germline V gives CDR1 KGHDR, CDR2 SFDVKD. The CDR3 runs to 19 residues. J gave up 2 bases and V 4 bases, and 16 bases lay outside the gene matches. CDR3 DNA: TGTGCCACCAGTGACCCCCCGGGAGGAAAGCGGGGGCTCACAGATACGCAGTATTTT. This translates into CATSDPPGGKRGLTDTQYF.

This clone was seen a single time. This chain joins TRBV10-1 and TRBJ2-7; 9 bases line up with TRBD1. The V gene end was trimmed by 5 bases and the J gene end by 8 bases; junction bases not matched to a gene: 7. Per germline, CDR1 WNHNN and CDR2 SYGVQD (reference sequence). The CDR3 spans 13 residues. The CDR3 here is CASSPGQGIKQYF. Here the CDR3 DNA reads TGCGCCAGCAGTCCGGGACAGGGAATTAAGCAGTACTTC.

The chain links TRBV28 to TRBJ1-5; D gene unclear. V was pared by 1 base and J by 4 bases, with 14 bases between. Looked up from germline, CDR1 is MDHEN and CDR2 is SYDVKM. This CDR3 is 16 amino acids long. CDR3 residues: CASSLSGGVWNQPQHF. As DNA, the CDR3 is TGTGCCAGCAGTTTATCGGGCGGGGTTTGGAATCAGCCCCAGCATTTT.

V is TRBV4-1 and J is TRBJ1-1; D unresolved. Trimming shortened V by 6 bases and J by 5 bases, and 16 bases separated the two germline ends. This CDR3 has 14 residues. From germline, CDR1 is MGHRA and CDR2 YSYEKL. CDR3 loop: CASRETNRRTEAFF. CDR3 DNA sequence: TGCGCCAGCAGAGAAACAAACAGAAGAACTGAAGCTTTCTTT.

The rearrangement links TRBV11-3 to TRBJ2-1; TRBD1 agrees at 9 bases. This CDR3 contains 14 residues. CDR1 and CDR2 (germline): SGHNT, YENEEA. Trimming removed 5 bases from V and 3 bases from J; junction bases left unmatched: 2. CDR3 in amino acids: CASSGQGIYNEQFF. The CDR3 DNA sequence: TGTGCCAGCAGCGGACAGGGGATCTACAATGAGCAGTTCTTC.

The J gene is TRBJ1-1, the V gene TRBV29-1; D unclear. Germline CDR1 is SQVTM and CDR2 is ANQGSEA. The CDR3 runs 10 residues. V lost 7 bases and J lost 7, with 10 bases in between. CDR3 loop: CSGGSGEAFF. Written as DNA, the CDR3 is TGCAGCGGAGGTTCGGGTGAAGCTTTCTTT.

J is TRBJ2-1 and V is TRBV19, with D possibly TRBD2 on 5 matching bases. Trimming stripped 6 bases from V and 4 bases from J, with 19 bases between. The germline CDR1 and CDR2 sequences are LNHDA and SQIVND (reference sequence). The CDR3 is 16 residues long. The CDR3: CASSKQRSGSYNEQFF. CDR3 nucleotide sequence: TGTGCCAGTAGCAAACAGCGGTCGGGCAGTTACAATGAGCAGTTCTTC.

This clone has more than one count but fewer than ten. The chain has TRBV6-5 and TRBJ1-1, with D hard to call. Deletions cut 6 bases from V and 11 bases from J, with 16 bases between. The length of the CDR3 is 12 residues. Per germline, CDR1 MNHEY and CDR2 SVGAGI. The CDR3 reads CASSSMVSGAFF. DNA of the CDR3: TGTGCCAGCAGCTCAATGGTGTCGGGTGCTTTCTTT.

The chain is built from TRBV6-2 or TRBV6-3 and TRBJ2-7, with D possibly matching TRBD1 (6 bases). With 4 bases removed from V and 2 bases from J, the gap between germline ends came to 9 bases. Germline loops: CDR1 MNHEY, CDR2 SVGEGT. The CDR3 sequence is 13 residues long. This CDR3 is CASSLAGAYEQYF. The CDR3 bases are TGTGCCAGCAGTTTGGCAGGGGCCTACGAGCAGTACTTC.

The chain links TRBV5-8 to TRBJ2-1; 11 bases are shared with TRBD2. J was trimmed by 10 bases and V by 0 bases; bases with no gene match: 12. From germline, CDR1 is SGHTS and CDR2 YDEGEE. This CDR3 region has 17 residues. CDR3 in amino acids: CASSLVVLAGGSREQFF. CDR3 sequence (DNA): TGTGCCAGCAGCTTGGTGGTCCTAGCGGGGGGATCGAGAGAGCAGTTCTTC.